This record covers a single TCR beta chain. The sample originates from a study of shared clonotypes between healthy human individuals. Libraries were prepared by immunoSEQ multiplex PCR; TCRdb keeps only in-frame clonotypes and omits some of them. The repertoire includes roughly 2,000,000 clones, 93% of them detected once, and around 1.8% sits in the top ten. Selected positively for CCR7 and CD45RO-negative, naive CD8 cells excluded terminally differentiated effector memory CD45RA+ cells. The TCR comes from a man between 18 and 29 years old in good health. Some clones in this sample may be carry-over from other donors' samples. The specimen was naive CD8+ T cells from PBMCs.

CDR3 sequence: CASTPRGIPYEQYF. In DNA, the CDR3 is TGTGCCAGCACCCCCCGCGGGATTCCCTACGAGCAGTACTTC. This rearrangement joins TRBV27 to TRBJ2-7, with D possibly matching TRBD2 (6 bases). This CDR3 region has 14 residues. The V and J ends lost 7 bases and 2 bases respectively, with 15 bases between them. Germline CDR1 MNHEY, CDR2 SMNVEV (reference sequence).